One sample yielded the 26 T cell receptor beta chains listed below, sequenced in a study of blood T cell repertoires in COVID-19. Using immunoSEQ multiplex PCR, the repertoire was profiled, and TCRdb retains in-frame clones only, with some absent. The sample holds about 180,000 clones, around 80% seen once. Sequencing was carried out using PBMCs or T cells enriched from blood (not recorded which). Every receptor here comes from a man in his fifties who had recovered from COVID-19.

J is TRBJ1-5 and V is TRBV3-1 (or the pseudogene TRBV3-2); 7 positions match TRBD1. Germline CDR1 LGHDT, CDR2 YNNKEL (reference sequence). The CDR3 consists of 18 residues. The ends lost 0 bases at V and 5 bases at J; junction bases unmatched: 13. CDR3 region: CASSQDYILDRDHQPQHF. As DNA, the CDR3 is TGTGCCAGCAGCCAAGATTACATACTTGACAGGGACCATCAGCCCCAGCATTTT.

This clone appeared a few times. V and J are TRBV6-5 and TRBJ2-7, with 7 bases aligning to TRBD1. This CDR3 spans 14 amino acids. Germline assignment: CDR1 MNHEY and CDR2 SVGAGI. With V trimmed by 4 bases and J by 3 bases, 6 bases remained unmatched. CDR3 sequence: CASSSKGQNYEQYF. CDR3 DNA sequence: TGTGCCAGCAGTTCGAAGGGACAGAACTACGAGCAGTACTTC.

The rearrangement uses TRBV5-1 and TRBJ2-3, with D possibly being TRBD1 (5 bases). The CDR3 totals 15 residues. CDR1 is SGHRS, CDR2 YFSETQ, per germline. V was trimmed by 0 bases and J by 2 bases, leaving 10 bases between them. In nucleotides, the CDR3 is TGCGCCAGCAGCTTGGAGGCAGGGAACACAGATACGCAGTATTTT. The encoded protein is CASSLEAGNTDTQYF.

The V and J genes are TRBV28 and TRBJ1-6; no firm D call. The CDR3 is 12 amino acids. In germline, CDR1 is MDHEN, CDR2 SYDVKM. V gave up 6 bases and J gave up 8 bases, with 8 bases separating them. The DNA of the CDR3 is TGTGCCAGCAGCCCGACACATTCACCCCTCCACTTT. Its protein product is CASSPTHSPLHF.

The chain is built from TRBV18 and TRBJ1-5, with 10 bases fitting TRBD1. The V gene's germline CDR1 is KGHSH and CDR2 LQKENI. The length of the CDR3 is 17 residues. Trimming at V came to 2 bases and at J to 1 base, leaving 5 bases not matched to a gene. The CDR3 spells CASSPGTGAKSNQPQHF. As DNA, the CDR3 is TGTGCCAGCTCACCAGGGACAGGGGCGAAGAGCAATCAGCCCCAGCATTTT.

The chain links TRBV7-9 to TRBJ1-2; D ambiguous. Trimming pared 6 bases from V and 0 bases from J, leaving 17 bases between. Germline values: CDR1 SEHNR, CDR2 FQNEAQ (reference sequence). The CDR3 spans 16 residues. The CDR3 region is CASRFGGSEANYGYTF. CDR3 nucleotide sequence: TGTGCCAGCAGGTTCGGCGGAAGTGAAGCTAACTATGGCTACACCTTC. The complete variable domain, with remaining parts taken from reference TRBV7-9 and TRBJ1-2, reads DTGVSQNPRHKITKRGQNVTFRCDPISEHNRLYWYRQTLGQGPEFLTYFQNEAQLEKSRLLSDRFSAERPKGSFSTLEIQRTEQGDSAMYLCASRFGGSEANYGYTFGSGTRLTVV.

The chain joins TRBV28 to TRBJ1-2; no clear D gene. CDR1 and CDR2 from the germline V gene are MDHEN and SYDVKM. The CDR3 has 11 residues. With 7 bases removed from V and 0 bases from J, the gap between germline ends came to 3 bases. The CDR3 is CASTANYGYTF. The DNA for the CDR3 is TGTGCCAGCACAGCTAACTATGGCTACACCTTC.

CDR3 amino acids: CASSSSSGGPPFF. CDR3 in DNA: TGTGCCAGCAGCAGCAGCAGCGGGGGGCCCCCGTTCTTC. The chain links TRBV7-2 to TRBJ2-1, with 9 bases that match TRBD2. Germline V CDR1 and CDR2: SGHTA, FQGNSA. This CDR3 comprises 13 residues. V lost 5 bases to trimming and J lost 15 bases; unmatched junction nucleotides: 11.

The V and J genes are TRBV27 and TRBJ1-2; 10 nucleotides align to TRBD1. CDR3 length: 15 amino acids. Germline V gene sequence: CDR1 MNHEY, CDR2 SMNVEV (reference sequence). J gave up 3 bases and V 5 bases, and 6 bases lay outside the gene matches. The CDR3 sequence is CASSRTGGGDYGYTF. CDR3 DNA sequence: TGTGCCAGCAGTAGGACAGGGGGTGGGGACTATGGCTACACCTTC.

This chain connects TRBV4-1 to TRBJ1-1; TRBD1 aligns across 8 bases. The germline V gene encodes CDR1 MGHRA and CDR2 YSYEKL. The CDR3 is 14 residues long. The J segment lost 5 bases and the V segment lost 3 bases, leaving 5 bases of the junction unmatched. For the CDR3, the DNA is TGCGCCAGCAGCCACGAACAGGGGGGGACTGAAGCTTTCTTT. It codes for CASSHEQGGTEAFF.

This rearrangement joins TRBV14 to TRBJ2-3; possible D gene TRBD2, 6 bases. CDR1 and CDR2 from the germline V gene are SGHDN and FVKESK. Trimming shortened V by 5 bases and J by 2 bases, and 14 bases separated the two germline ends. This CDR3 spans 15 amino acids. CDR3 loop: CASSVTGLNTDTQYF. The CDR3 region has the DNA TGTGCCAGCAGCGTTACGGGACTTAACACAGATACGCAGTATTTT.

Concerning this clone itself: A junction end diverges from the germline sequence, so it may reflect a read error. The V gene is TRBV6-1, the J gene TRBJ1-3; TRBD1 matches 9 bases. In germline, CDR1 is MNHNS, CDR2 SASEGT. The CDR3 length is 15 residues. The CDR3 coding sequence is TGTGCCAGCAGGGAAGGTACAGGGGGCGTAAACACCATATATTTT. It translates to CASREGTGGVNTIYF.

The rearrangement uses TRBV4-1 and TRBJ1-4; tentative D call: TRBD1 (6 bases). The CDR3 runs to 15 residues. The V end was cut by 5 bases, the J end by 3 bases, with 13 bases between. Germline CDR1 MGHRA, CDR2 YSYEKL. Here the CDR3 DNA reads TGCGCCAGCAGCTTGCTGACAGGTCCTAATGAAAAACTGTTTTTT. Protein product: CASSLLTGPNEKLFF.

This chain links TRBV6-5 with TRBJ2-2, with D tentatively TRBD2 (5 bases). Germline CDR1 and CDR2: MNHEY and SVGAGI. The CDR3 is 13 residues long. Trimming stripped 5 bases from V and 7 bases from J, with 11 bases between. This CDR3 is CASSRESSGELFF. CDR3 in DNA: TGTGCCAGCAGTAGGGAGTCAAGCGGGGAGCTGTTTTTT.

The rearrangement joins TRBV7-8 to TRBJ2-3; no firm D call. The germline V and J ends were trimmed by 5 bases and 4 bases, with 13 bases remaining between them. The CDR3 covers 14 residues. CDR1 and CDR2 (germline): SGHVS, FQNEAQ. DNA for the CDR3: TGTGCCAGCAGCACCCCTGGTGGGCCAGATACGCAGTATTTT. It yields the protein CASSTPGGPDTQYF.

J is TRBJ1-1 and V is TRBV28; the D is unclear. V was cut by 3 bases and J by 8 bases, with 13 bases left in between. The CDR3 spans 13 residues. Germline lookup yields CDR1 MDHEN and CDR2 SYDVKM. CDR3 sequence: CASSFMSSEEAFF. CDR3 in DNA: TGTGCCAGCAGTTTTATGAGCTCGGAGGAAGCTTTCTTT.

The J gene is TRBJ1-1, the V gene TRBV4-2; tentatively, D is TRBD1 (6 bases). The CDR3 covers 13 residues. The germline V gene has CDR1 LGHNA and CDR2 YNFKEQ. Trimming took off 2 bases at V and 5 bases at J, with 9 bases between the two ends. CDR3: CASSQTTGTEAFF. The CDR3 nucleotides read TGTGCCAGCAGCCAAACAACAGGGACTGAAGCTTTCTTT.

This chain connects TRBV6-5 to TRBJ2-3, with 10 bases that match TRBD1. Germline lookup yields CDR1 MNHEY and CDR2 SVGAGI. The trim removed 5 bases at V and 5 bases at J, leaving 7 bases unmatched. The CDR3 covers 15 residues. The CDR3 DNA reads TGTGCCAGCAGTATCCGGGACAGGGGAATAGATACGCAGTATTTT. This sequence encodes CASSIRDRGIDTQYF.

The chain links TRBV5-1 to TRBJ2-2, with 10 bases matching TRBD2. V was clipped by 1 base and J by 2 bases; unmatched bases: 2. The CDR3 runs to 16 residues. Per the germline V gene, CDR1 is SGHRS and CDR2 is YFSETQ. CDR3 residues: CASSLTSGVNTGELFF. The CDR3 DNA reads as TGCGCCAGCAGCTTGACTAGCGGGGTCAACACCGGGGAGCTGTTTTTT.

This chain links TRBV5-8 with TRBJ1-1, with TRBD1 identical over 7 bases. CDR1 is SGHTS, CDR2 YDEGEE, per germline. The CDR3 consists of 15 residues. V shed 0 bases and J 0 bases; nucleotides not matched to a gene: 2. As DNA, the CDR3 is TGTGCCAGCAGCTTGGAGGGGGCGATGAACACTGAAGCTTTCTTT. The encoded protein is CASSLEGAMNTEAFF.

This clone was seen a handful of times. The chain employs TRBV5-1 and TRBJ1-4; D gene ambiguous. The CDR3 is 13 amino acids. The germline CDR1 and CDR2 sequences are SGHRS and YFSETQ. With 6 bases removed from V and 0 bases from J, the gap between germline ends came to 6 bases. CDR3 in amino acids: CASKRTTNEKLFF. The CDR3 coding sequence is TGCGCCAGCAAGAGAACAACTAATGAAAAACTGTTTTTT.

This chain connects TRBV9 to TRBJ2-5; 12 nucleotides align to TRBD1. The CDR3 covers 16 residues. Germline values: CDR1 SGDLS, CDR2 YYNGEE. Germline trimming cut 4 bases from V and 5 bases from J; bases unmatched to any gene: 9. As DNA, the CDR3 is TGTGCCAGCAGCACATCCGGGACAGGGGGCCGTGAGACCCAGTACTTC. It codes for CASSTSGTGGRETQYF.

The V and J genes are TRBV27 and TRBJ2-5, with TRBD1 identical over 10 bases. In germline, CDR1 is MNHEY, CDR2 SMNVEV (reference sequence). The CDR3 runs to 15 residues. The J segment lost 7 bases and the V segment lost 10 bases, leaving 15 bases of the junction unmatched. The CDR3 region has the DNA TGTGCCATCAGCAGTCAGGACAGGGGGGTGGTGACCCAGTACTTC. Its translation: CAISSQDRGVVTQYF.

J is TRBJ1-5 and V is TRBV5-1, with 7 positions matching TRBD1. Germline V CDR1 and CDR2: SGHRS, YFSETQ. V lost 2 bases and J lost 3; bases outside the gene matches: 5. The CDR3 covers 15 residues. The chain's CDR3 is CASSLAGQDNQPQHF. In DNA form, the CDR3 reads TGCGCCAGCAGCTTAGCCGGACAGGACAATCAGCCCCAGCATTTT.

About this clone: Within the sample, other DNA sequences also encode this same CDR3. CDR3 nucleotide sequence: TGTGCCAGCTCTAGCGGGGGGGCAGGGGAGACCCAGTACTTC. It is translated as CASSSGGAGETQYF. The J gene is TRBJ2-5, the V gene TRBV6-5; 12 positions match TRBD2. The J segment lost 5 bases and the V segment lost 8 bases, leaving 6 bases of the junction unmatched. This CDR3 region has 14 residues. CDR1 and CDR2 (germline): MNHEY, SVGAGI.

The V gene is TRBV30, the J gene TRBJ1-5; 8 nucleotides agree with TRBD1. The CDR3 consists of 14 residues. The V gene's germline CDR1 is GTSNPN and CDR2 SVGIG (reference sequence). With V trimmed by 4 bases and J by 3 bases, 5 bases remained unmatched. CDR3 DNA: TGTGCCTGGACCAGGACAGGGATCAATCAGCCCCAGCATTTT. Amino acids: CAWTRTGINQPQHF.